The 16 T cell receptor beta chains below all came from one sample that was sequenced in a study of shared clonotypes between healthy human individuals. Assay used: immunoSEQ multiplex PCR; TCRdb lists only in-frame clones, some missing. Of hundreds of thousands of clones in the sample, around 96% were seen once. Input material: naive CD4+ T cells sorted from blood. Subset here: CD45RA+ positively selected. The receptors stem from a woman aged 25 to 39 in good health.

The gene calls are TRBV5-1 and TRBJ2-1; 8 bases match TRBD2. The CDR3 length is 17 residues. V lost 0 bases and J lost 6; bases outside the gene matches: 11. CDR1 is SGHRS and CDR2 is YFSETQ in the germline V gene. The DNA for the CDR3 is TGCGCCAGCAGCTTGGCCGCCCGAGCGGGAGTTGGCAATGAGCAGTTCTTC. It translates to CASSLAARAGVGNEQFF.

The chain has TRBV10-3 and TRBJ2-7, with 7 bases matching TRBD2. CDR3 length equals 15 residues. CDR1 is ENHRY and CDR2 is SYGVKD in the germline V gene. Trimming at V came to 11 bases and at J to 7 bases, leaving 20 bases not matched to a gene. The CDR3 region has the DNA TGTGCCGTCACGTCGGAAGCGGGATCCTCGGGGGAGCAGTACTTC. Its translation: CAVTSEAGSSGEQYF.

As for this clone: The sample carries other DNA sequences with the same CDR3. The chain couples TRBV28 to TRBJ2-3, with TRBD1 matching 8 bases. Germline V CDR1 and CDR2: MDHEN, SYDVKM. The CDR3 is 14 residues long. V shed 4 bases and J 1 base; nucleotides not matched to a gene: 1. DNA of the CDR3: TGTGCCAGCAGTTCGGGACAGGGCACAGATACGCAGTATTTT. Amino acid sequence: CASSSGQGTDTQYF.

This clone was seen once. The chain combines TRBV14 with TRBJ2-7, with 7 bases fitting TRBD1. The V and J ends lost 1 base and 3 bases, in that order; junction bases with no gene match: 9. The CDR3 contains 16 residues. Germline values: CDR1 SGHDN, CDR2 FVKESK. For the CDR3, the DNA is TGTGCCAGCAGCCAAGGTTTACACCGGGACAGCTACGAGCAGTACTTC. It is translated as CASSQGLHRDSYEQYF.

The J gene is TRBJ1-3, the V gene TRBV19; possible D gene TRBD1, 6 bases. This CDR3 is 15 amino acids long. The germline gives CDR1 LNHDA, CDR2 SQIVND (reference sequence). The ends were cut back, 3 bases at V and 4 bases at J, with 13 bases in the middle. This chain's CDR3 is CASSMTGTRGNTIYF. CDR3 DNA sequence: TGTGCCAGTAGTATGACCGGGACACGAGGAAACACCATATATTTT.

This chain connects TRBV28 to TRBJ1-2, with 8 nucleotides matching TRBD1. The CDR3 covers 13 residues. V was clipped by 5 bases and J by 4 bases; unmatched bases: 3. CDR1 is MDHEN, CDR2 SYDVKM, per germline. The CDR3 is CASSGQGAYGYTF. The CDR3 coding sequence is TGTGCCAGCAGTGGACAGGGAGCCTATGGCTACACCTTC.

The V and J genes are TRBV11-2 and TRBJ1-2; D might be TRBD1 (6 bases). From germline, CDR1 is SGHAT and CDR2 FQNNGV. The CDR3 length is 15 residues. The ends were cut back, 0 bases at V and 7 bases at J, with 15 bases in the middle. In DNA, the CDR3 is TGTGCCAGCAGCTTAGAATTCTCAGGGGTGGCTGGCTACACCTTC. Translating it yields CASSLEFSGVAGYTF. Full variable domain (outside the CDR3, taken from reference TRBV11-2 and TRBJ1-2): EAGVAQSPRYKIIEKRQSVAFWCNPISGHATLYWYQQILGQGPKLLIQFQNNGVVDDSQLPKDRFSAERLKGVDSTLKIQPAKLEDSAVYLCASSLEFSGVAGYTFGSGTRLTVV.

Details on this clone: The sample holds other DNA sequences that translate to the same CDR3. V usage is TRBV18 and J usage is TRBJ2-5; D is uncertain. V was shortened by 6 bases and J by 2 bases, with 13 bases between the two germline ends. CDR3 size: 14 residues. The V gene's germline CDR1 is KGHSH and CDR2 LQKENI. CDR3 region: CASSPPSSQETQYF. The CDR3, as DNA: TGTGCCAGCTCCCCTCCTTCTTCTCAAGAGACCCAGTACTTC.

This chain joins TRBV2 and TRBJ2-2; 12 bases are shared with TRBD2. J was trimmed by 3 bases and V by 5 bases; bases with no gene match: 7. The germline V gene encodes CDR1 SNHLY and CDR2 FYNNEI. The CDR3 consists of 17 residues. CDR3 residues: CASSLPSGRGDTGELFF. DNA for the CDR3: TGTGCCAGCAGTTTGCCTAGCGGGAGGGGGGACACCGGGGAGCTGTTTTTT.

This rearrangement joins TRBV4-1 to TRBJ1-4; 10 nucleotides align to TRBD1. The CDR3 covers 18 residues. Germline V lookup: CDR1 MGHRA, CDR2 YSYEKL. With 0 bases clipped from V and 7 bases from J, the junction kept 11 bases outside the gene matches. CDR3 sequence: CASSQDKGIRDRGEKLFF. The DNA for the CDR3 is TGCGCCAGCAGCCAAGATAAAGGGATCCGGGACAGGGGTGAAAAACTGTTTTTT.

CDR3 bases: TGTGCCAGCAGCTCCAGCTCCCGCTATGGCTACACCTTC. It specifies CASSSSSRYGYTF. The chain carries TRBV11-2 and TRBJ1-2; no firm D call. Germline V gene lookup returns CDR1 SGHAT and CDR2 FQNNGV. The V end lost 4 bases, the J end lost 4 bases, and 10 bases lay between the germline ends. There are 13 residues in the CDR3.

The V gene is TRBV19, the J gene TRBJ2-3; the D is unclear. Germline V lookup: CDR1 LNHDA, CDR2 SQIVND (reference sequence). The CDR3 spans 11 residues. V dropped 5 bases and J dropped 5 bases, with 5 bases sitting between them. In DNA form, the CDR3 reads TGTGCCAGTAGTCACAGAGATACGCAGTATTTT. Its protein product is CASSHRDTQYF.

A single count supports this clone. The gene calls are TRBV28 and TRBJ2-1; 10 bases map to TRBD1. The V segment lost 6 bases and the J segment 2 bases; nucleotides outside the gene matches: 4. This CDR3 region has 15 residues. The germline gives CDR1 MDHEN, CDR2 SYDVKM. CDR3 sequence reads: CASRPGTGAYNEQFF. For the CDR3, the DNA is TGTGCCAGCAGGCCTGGGACAGGGGCCTACAATGAGCAGTTCTTC. Full variable domain (rest looked up from reference TRBV28 and TRBJ2-1): DVKVTQSSRYLVKRTGEKVFLECVQDMDHENMFWYRQDPGLGLRLIYFSYDVKMKEKGDIPEGYSVSREKKERFSLILESASTNQTSMYLCASRPGTGAYNEQFFGPGTRLTVL.

This chain links TRBV19 with TRBJ2-5; D is undetermined. With 5 bases removed from V and 3 bases from J, the gap between germline ends came to 19 bases. Germline assignment: CDR1 LNHDA and CDR2 SQIVND (reference sequence). The CDR3 is 16 amino acids. CDR3 loop: CASSPLGWSWKETQYF. CDR3 nucleotides: TGTGCCAGTAGTCCCCTCGGTTGGAGTTGGAAAGAGACCCAGTACTTC.

This sequence joins TRBV5-4 and TRBJ2-1; 7 bases are shared with TRBD2. The V gene end was trimmed by 4 bases and the J gene end by 3 bases; junction bases not matched to a gene: 4. The CDR3 covers 14 residues. In germline, CDR1 is SGHNT, CDR2 YYREEE (reference sequence). Written as DNA, the CDR3 is TGTGCCAGCAGCCCCAGGACTAGCTACAATGAGCAGTTCTTC. This encodes CASSPRTSYNEQFF. The variable domain in full, completed from reference TRBV5-4 and TRBJ2-1, reads ETGVTQSPTHLIKTRGQQVTLRCSSQSGHNTVSWYQQALGQGPQFIFQYYREEENGRGNFPPRFSGLQFPNYSSELNVNALELDDSALYLCASSPRTSYNEQFFGPGTRLTVL.

This clone came up once. The J gene is TRBJ1-2, the V gene TRBV7-8, with TRBD1 matching over 7 bases. The CDR3 is 19 amino acids. The germline V gene has CDR1 SGHVS and CDR2 FQNEAQ. The J segment lost 4 bases and the V segment lost 4 bases, leaving 21 bases of the junction unmatched. CDR3 sequence reads: CASSSEGRGGTASPYGYTF. CDR3 nucleotides: TGTGCCAGCAGCTCAGAGGGGCGGGGAGGGACAGCTTCCCCCTATGGCTACACCTTC.